This TCR beta chain was recovered during a study of cytomegalovirus exposure and HLA in healthy donors. Regarding the study as a whole: The listing of 160 or so TCR beta chains classed them as cytomegalovirus-associated.

Concerning this clone itself: Its antigen is undetermined.

Only in-frame clones appear in the TCRdb table, and some are missing; sequencing was by immunoSEQ multiplex PCR. Seen here are around 240,000 clones, nearly 90% observed once, and the top ten hold 0.35% to 0.45%. The germline CDR1 and CDR2 sequences are MGHRA and YSYEKL. Trimming removed 2 bases from V and 5 bases from J, with 15 bases in between. The CDR3 is 16 residues long. The receptor comes from a woman between 18 and 29 years old in good health and CMV-seronegative. Sequenced material: PBMCs. V usage is TRBV4-1 and J usage is TRBJ1-4; D is possibly TRBD1 (6 bases). CDR3 coding DNA: TGCGCCAGCAGCCAAATGAAGGGGGAGACAAATGAAAAACTGTTTTTT. Protein product: CASSQMKGETNEKLFF.